The next 17 T cell receptor beta chains were all read from a single sample in a study of vaccination effects on CD4 cells after COVID-19. Their specific antigens are unknown. Using immunoSEQ multiplex PCR, the repertoire was profiled, and TCRdb retains in-frame clones only, with some absent. The table has some 61,000 clones, about 80% seen once. Expansion with viral peptide pools was applied to antigen-specific CD4+ T cells by the ViraFEST assay prior to sequencing. It was after roughly 11 days of culture that CD4+ T cells were isolated. Each person got two doses of an mRNA SARS-CoV-2 vaccine, BNT162b2 or mRNA-1273. The sequencing here drew on CD4+ T cells from PBMCs cultured with HCoV-OC43 spike peptides, taken after COVID-19 vaccination. Specified subset: HCoV-OC43 spike overlapping peptide pool stimulation. All receptors come from a human donor who received a COVID-19 vaccine.

The chain combines TRBV7-9 with TRBJ2-2, with unresolved D. Trimming removed 9 bases at V and 0 bases at J, with 14 bases between. The length of the CDR3 is 15 residues. Germline V CDR1 and CDR2: SEHNR, FQNEAQ (reference sequence). CDR3 loop: CASTKQNANTGELFF. The CDR3 DNA is TGTGCCAGTACCAAACAGAACGCGAACACCGGGGAGCTGTTTTTT.

This clone appeared once. The chain recombines TRBV20-1 with TRBJ2-7; possibly TRBD1 for D (5 bases). Trimming left V 2 bases short and J 6 bases short, with 8 bases between. Germline lookup yields CDR1 DFQATT and CDR2 SNEGSKA (reference sequence). This CDR3 has 11 residues. The CDR3 coding sequence is TGCAGTGCTAGAAAAGGGGTCGAGCAGTACGTC. As protein: CSARKGVEQYV.

This clone showed up just once. CDR3 in amino acids: CASSLRLAGGEETQYF. The CDR3 DNA reads as TGTGCCAGCAGCTTAAGACTAGCGGGGGGGGAGGAGACCCAGTACTTC. This chain uses TRBV7-3 with TRBJ2-5; 14 nucleotides align to TRBD2. The germline V gene has CDR1 SGHTA and CDR2 FQGTGA. The CDR3 has 16 residues. With V trimmed by 1 base and J by 5 bases, 3 bases remained unmatched.

This sequence joins TRBV3-1 (or the pseudogene TRBV3-2) and TRBJ1-5; 7 bases are shared with TRBD1. Germline trimming cut 6 bases from V and 0 bases from J; bases unmatched to any gene: 5. The CDR3 covers 15 residues. Germline CDR1 is LGHDT and CDR2 is YNNKEL (reference sequence). CDR3 nucleotides: TGTGCCAGCAGGGACAGGCCGGATAGCAATCAGCCCCAGCATTTT. Translated: CASRDRPDSNQPQHF.

The chain couples TRBV5-5 to TRBJ2-2; D unresolved. The CDR3 spans 15 residues. Deletions cut 0 bases from V and 1 base from J, with 7 bases between. CDR1 and CDR2 from the germline V gene are SGHKS and YYEKEE (reference sequence). The CDR3 nucleotides read TGTGCCAGCAGCTTGGGTAGGGTGAACACCGGGGAGCTGTTTTTT. This encodes CASSLGRVNTGELFF.

This clone has more than one count but fewer than ten. V gene TRBV5-1 combines with J gene TRBJ1-2; tentatively, D is TRBD1 (6 bases). The V end lost 0 bases, the J end lost 0 bases, and 9 bases lay between the germline ends. Germline V gene sequence: CDR1 SGHRS, CDR2 YFSETQ. CDR3 length equals 15 residues. The CDR3 region has the DNA TGCGCCAGCAGCTTGGCCGGGACATCTAACTATGGCTACACCTTC. Translated: CASSLAGTSNYGYTF.

This clone has a single count. The genes are TRBV11-2 and TRBJ2-5; D is ambiguous. The CDR3 length is 13 residues. Trimming left V 3 bases short and J 0 bases short, with 5 bases between. Germline V CDR1 and CDR2: SGHAT, FQNNGV. CDR3 sequence reads: CASSLVNQETQYF. DNA for the CDR3: TGTGCCAGCAGCTTGGTGAACCAAGAGACCCAGTACTTC.

This clone showed up just a few times. The rearrangement joins TRBV4-1 to TRBJ1-4; 9 bases are shared with TRBD1. This CDR3 region has 15 residues. The germline gives CDR1 MGHRA, CDR2 YSYEKL. V lost 1 base, J lost 3 bases, and 0 bases stayed unmatched. The DNA of the CDR3 is TGCGCCAGCAGCCAAGGGGACAGGGCTAATGAAAAACTGTTTTTT. This gives the protein CASSQGDRANEKLFF.

This sequence joins TRBV7-9 and TRBJ2-1, with 8 nucleotides matching TRBD2. Unmatched junction bases numbered 5, after V lost 5 bases and J lost 2 bases. CDR1 and CDR2 (germline): SEHNR, FQNEAQ (reference sequence). CDR3 length equals 15 residues. The CDR3 is CASSRGGPTYNEQFF. Here the CDR3 DNA reads TGTGCCAGCAGCCGCGGGGGGCCAACCTACAATGAGCAGTTCTTC.

The genes are TRBV11-3 and TRBJ1-1; D might be TRBD1 (5 bases). The CDR3 spans 14 residues. Trimming removed 1 base from V and 7 bases from J, with 13 bases in between. Germline assignment: CDR1 SGHNT and CDR2 YENEEA. This CDR3 is CASSLGGRSVEAFF. DNA for the CDR3: TGTGCCAGCAGCTTAGGGGGGAGATCGGTTGAAGCTTTCTTT.

The chain employs TRBV7-2 and TRBJ2-1; 9 bases match TRBD2. Germline CDR1 and CDR2: SGHTA and FQGNSA. The CDR3 contains 15 residues. With V trimmed by 1 base and J by 8 bases, 6 bases remained unmatched. CDR3 sequence: CASSLVRGGPHEQFF. Here the CDR3 DNA reads TGTGCCAGCAGCTTAGTGCGGGGGGGGCCCCATGAGCAGTTCTTC. The full variable domain, completed using reference TRBV7-2 and TRBJ2-1, is GAGVSQSPSNKVTEKGKDVELRCDPISGHTALYWYRQSLGQGLEFLIYFQGNSAPDKSGLPSDRFSAERTGGSVSTLTIQRTQQEDSAVYLCASSLVRGGPHEQFFGPGTRLTVL.

The chain links TRBV5-1 to TRBJ1-1; a possible D gene is TRBD1 (5 bases). CDR3 length equals 14 residues. Germline lookup yields CDR1 SGHRS and CDR2 YFSETQ. Trimming removed 4 bases from V and 0 bases from J, with 10 bases in between. The DNA of the CDR3 is TGCGCCAGCAGCCGGGACCCCCTGAACACTGAAGCTTTCTTT. Protein product: CASSRDPLNTEAFF.

This chain connects TRBV19 to TRBJ2-3, with TRBD1 as a possible D gene (6 bases). This CDR3 is built from 17 residues. V lost 5 bases to trimming and J lost 3 bases, with 21 bases between them. Germline CDR1 LNHDA, CDR2 SQIVND (reference sequence). The CDR3 is CASSPYHRETWTDTQYF. In DNA, the CDR3 is TGTGCCAGTAGTCCCTACCACAGGGAAACGTGGACAGATACGCAGTATTTT.

This chain connects TRBV12-3 or TRBV12-4 to TRBJ2-1; D ambiguous. CDR3 length: 11 residues. V gave up 6 bases and J gave up 3 bases, with 3 bases separating them. The CDR3 loop is CASSLYNEQFF. Written as DNA, the CDR3 is TGTGCCAGCAGCCTCTACAATGAGCAGTTCTTC.

V is TRBV7-2 and J is TRBJ2-3; D is ambiguous. V dropped 2 bases and J dropped 1 base, with 4 bases sitting between them. CDR3 size: 13 residues. Germline CDR1 and CDR2: SGHTA and FQGNSA. This chain's CDR3 is CASSLMGTDTQYF. The CDR3 bases are TGTGCCAGCAGCTTAATGGGCACAGATACGCAGTATTTT.

Concerning this clone itself: Different DNA sequences within this sample yield the same CDR3. The chain combines TRBV28 with TRBJ2-3, with D unresolved. The V and J ends lost 4 bases and 6 bases respectively, with 8 bases between them. The CDR3 extends over 12 amino acids. Germline V gene sequence: CDR1 MDHEN, CDR2 SYDVKM. The CDR3, as DNA: TGTGCCAGCAGTTCTAATACGGATACGCAGTATTTT. This translates into CASSSNTDTQYF.

J is TRBJ2-1 and V is TRBV4-3; 8 nucleotides agree with TRBD1. The CDR3 has 17 residues. V shed 0 bases and J 4 bases; nucleotides not matched to a gene: 8. Germline CDR1 and CDR2: LGHNA and YSLEER. The CDR3 DNA is TGCGCCAGCAGCCAAGATCATGGGACAGGAAAATACAATGAGCAGTTCTTC. It yields the protein CASSQDHGTGKYNEQFF.